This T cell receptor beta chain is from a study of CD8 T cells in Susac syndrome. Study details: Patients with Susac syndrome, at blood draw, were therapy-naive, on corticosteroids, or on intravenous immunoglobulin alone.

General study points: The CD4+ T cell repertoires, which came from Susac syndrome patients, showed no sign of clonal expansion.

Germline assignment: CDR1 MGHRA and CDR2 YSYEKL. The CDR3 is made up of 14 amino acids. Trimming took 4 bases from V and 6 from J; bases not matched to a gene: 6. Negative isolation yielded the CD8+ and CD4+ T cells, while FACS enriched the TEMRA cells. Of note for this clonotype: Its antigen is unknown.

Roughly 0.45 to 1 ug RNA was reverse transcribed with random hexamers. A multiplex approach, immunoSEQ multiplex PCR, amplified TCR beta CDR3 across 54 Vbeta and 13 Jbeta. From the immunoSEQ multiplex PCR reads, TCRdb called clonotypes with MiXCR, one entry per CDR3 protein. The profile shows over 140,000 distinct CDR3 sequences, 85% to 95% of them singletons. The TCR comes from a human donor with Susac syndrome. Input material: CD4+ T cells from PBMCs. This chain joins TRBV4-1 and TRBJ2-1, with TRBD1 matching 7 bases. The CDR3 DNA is TGCGCCAGCAGCCTCCCAGGGGGATTCAATGAGCAGTTCTTC. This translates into CASSLPGGFNEQFF.